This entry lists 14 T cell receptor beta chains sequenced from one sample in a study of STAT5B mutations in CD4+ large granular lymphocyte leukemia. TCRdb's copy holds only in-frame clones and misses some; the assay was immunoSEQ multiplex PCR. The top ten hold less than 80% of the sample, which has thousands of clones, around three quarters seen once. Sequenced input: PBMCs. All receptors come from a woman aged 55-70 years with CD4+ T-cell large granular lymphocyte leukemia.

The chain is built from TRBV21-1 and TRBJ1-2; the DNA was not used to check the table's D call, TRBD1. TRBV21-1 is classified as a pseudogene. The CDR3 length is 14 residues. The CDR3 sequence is CASSSADRGDGYTF. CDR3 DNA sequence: TGTGCCAGCAGCTCAGCGGACAGGGGGGATGGCTACACCTTC.

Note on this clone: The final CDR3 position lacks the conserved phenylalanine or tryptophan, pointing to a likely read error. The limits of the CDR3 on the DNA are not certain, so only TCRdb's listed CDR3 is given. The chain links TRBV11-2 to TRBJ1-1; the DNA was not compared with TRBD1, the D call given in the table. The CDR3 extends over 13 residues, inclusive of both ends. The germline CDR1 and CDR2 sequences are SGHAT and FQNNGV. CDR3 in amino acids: CASSLAQDRTLTI.

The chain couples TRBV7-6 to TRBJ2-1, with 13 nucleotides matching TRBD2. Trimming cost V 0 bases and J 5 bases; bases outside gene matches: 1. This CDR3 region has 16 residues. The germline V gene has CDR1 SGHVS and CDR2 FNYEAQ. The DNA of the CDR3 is TGTGCCAGCAGCTTAGCGACTAGCGGGAGGAACAATGAGCAGTTCTTC. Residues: CASSLATSGRNNEQFF.

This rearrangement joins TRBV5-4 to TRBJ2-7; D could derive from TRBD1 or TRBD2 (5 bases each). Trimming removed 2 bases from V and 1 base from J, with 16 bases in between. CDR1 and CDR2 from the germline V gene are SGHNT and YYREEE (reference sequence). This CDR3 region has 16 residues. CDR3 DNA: TGTGCCAGCAGCTTTGGAGGACATTCCGGGTCCTACGAGCAGTACTTC. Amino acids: CASSFGGHSGSYEQYF. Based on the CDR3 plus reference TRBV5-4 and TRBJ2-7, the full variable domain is ETGVTQSPTHLIKTRGQQVTLRCSSQSGHNTVSWYQQALGQGPQFIFQYYREEENGRGNFPPRFSGLQFPNYSSELNVNALELDDSALYLCASSFGGHSGSYEQYFGPGTRLTVT.

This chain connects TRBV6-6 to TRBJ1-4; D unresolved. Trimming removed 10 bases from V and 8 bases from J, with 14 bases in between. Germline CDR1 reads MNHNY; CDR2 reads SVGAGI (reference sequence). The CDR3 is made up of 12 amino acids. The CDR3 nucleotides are TGTGCCACTCAGCTGGGGTCCGAAAAACTGTTTTTT. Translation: CATQLGSEKLFF.

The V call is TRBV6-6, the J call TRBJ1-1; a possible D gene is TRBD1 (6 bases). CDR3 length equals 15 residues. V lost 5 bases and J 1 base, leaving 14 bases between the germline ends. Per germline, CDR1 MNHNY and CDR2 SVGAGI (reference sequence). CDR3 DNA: TGTGCCAGCAGTCGTCAACAGGGCCAGAACACTGAAGCTTTCTTT. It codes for CASSRQQGQNTEAFF.

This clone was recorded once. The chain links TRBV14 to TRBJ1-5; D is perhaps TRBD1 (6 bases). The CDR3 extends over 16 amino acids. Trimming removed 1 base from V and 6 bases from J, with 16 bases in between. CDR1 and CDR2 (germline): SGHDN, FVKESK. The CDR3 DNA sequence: TGTGCCAGCAGCCAAGGTCCCACGGGGGCAGGTCAGCCCCAGCATTTT. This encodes CASSQGPTGAGQPQHF.

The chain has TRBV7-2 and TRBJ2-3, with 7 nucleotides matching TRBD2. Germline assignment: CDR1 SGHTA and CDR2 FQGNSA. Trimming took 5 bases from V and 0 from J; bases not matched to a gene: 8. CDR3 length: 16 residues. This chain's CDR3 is CASSQGWRGSTDTQYF. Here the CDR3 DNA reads TGTGCCAGCAGCCAGGGCTGGCGGGGGAGCACAGATACGCAGTATTTT.

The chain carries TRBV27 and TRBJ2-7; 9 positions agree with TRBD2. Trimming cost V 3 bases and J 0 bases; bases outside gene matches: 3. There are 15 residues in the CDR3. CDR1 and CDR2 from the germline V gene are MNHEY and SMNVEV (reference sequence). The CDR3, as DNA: TGTGCCAGCAGTTTCCGGACTAGCGTCTCCTACGAGCAGTACTTC. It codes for CASSFRTSVSYEQYF.

As DNA, the CDR3 is TGTGCCAGCTCTTTACAGGGCCCCAATCAGCCCCAGCATTTT. It is translated as CASSLQGPNQPQHF. The rearrangement joins TRBV18 to TRBJ1-5; D is possibly TRBD1 (6 bases). This CDR3 spans 14 amino acids. Germline V gene data show CDR1 as KGHSH and CDR2 as LQKENI. V gave up 6 bases and J gave up 3 bases, with 12 bases separating them.

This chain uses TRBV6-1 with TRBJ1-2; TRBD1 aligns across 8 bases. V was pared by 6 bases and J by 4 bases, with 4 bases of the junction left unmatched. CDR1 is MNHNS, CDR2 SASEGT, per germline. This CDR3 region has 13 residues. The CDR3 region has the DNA TGTGCCAGCAGCCCGGGACAGGTCTATGGCTACACCTTC. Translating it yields CASSPGQVYGYTF.

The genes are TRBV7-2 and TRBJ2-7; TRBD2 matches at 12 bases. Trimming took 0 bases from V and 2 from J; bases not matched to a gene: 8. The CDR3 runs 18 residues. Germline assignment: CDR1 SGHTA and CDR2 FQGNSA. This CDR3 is CASSLARLAGALPYEQYF. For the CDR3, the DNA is TGTGCCAGCAGCTTAGCGAGACTAGCGGGGGCCTTACCCTACGAGCAGTACTTC.

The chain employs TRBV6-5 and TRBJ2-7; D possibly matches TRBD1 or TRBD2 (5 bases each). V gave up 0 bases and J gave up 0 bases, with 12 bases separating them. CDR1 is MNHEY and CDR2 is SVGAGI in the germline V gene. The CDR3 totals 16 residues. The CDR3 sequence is CASSYSRGAVSYEQYF. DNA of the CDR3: TGTGCCAGCAGTTACTCGAGAGGGGCGGTCTCCTACGAGCAGTACTTC.

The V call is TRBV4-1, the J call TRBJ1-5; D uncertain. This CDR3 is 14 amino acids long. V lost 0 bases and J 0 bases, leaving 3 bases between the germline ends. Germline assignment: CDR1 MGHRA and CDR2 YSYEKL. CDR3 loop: CASSQEGSNQPQHF. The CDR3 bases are TGCGCCAGCAGCCAAGAGGGTAGCAATCAGCCCCAGCATTTT.